These 13 T cell receptor beta chains share one sample of origin, sequenced in a study of blood T cells in healthy people across ages. Primed by a sample-barcoded 5' primer and a J-beta primer mix, a second PCR proceeded for roughly 6 to 12 cycles. MiXCR was run by TCRdb on the 5' RACE reads, yielding one entry per CDR3 protein. The data show some 700,000 distinct CDR3 sequences, around 46% seen once. Sequencing was performed on blood. The receptors here all came from a woman aged 60-75 years in good health.

The genes are TRBV6-6 and TRBJ2-1, with D perhaps TRBD1 or TRBD2 (5 bases each). Germline-derived CDR1 and CDR2 are MNHNY and SVGAGI (reference sequence). The CDR3 consists of 14 residues. V dropped 2 bases and J dropped 4 bases, with 9 bases sitting between them. The chain's CDR3 is CASSYTGRYNEQFF. CDR3 nucleotides: TGTGCCAGCAGTTACACGGGACGGTACAATGAGCAGTTCTTC.

The J gene is TRBJ2-1, the V gene TRBV4-1; D perhaps matches TRBD1 (6 bases). This CDR3 has 14 residues. Germline V gene lookup returns CDR1 MGHRA and CDR2 YSYEKL. The ends were cut back, 6 bases at V and 4 bases at J, with 13 bases in the middle. The DNA of the CDR3 is TGCGCCAGCAGTCAAACCACAGGGTACAATGAGCAGTTCTTC. Translating gives CASSQTTGYNEQFF.

V usage is TRBV6-1 and J usage is TRBJ1-2; D remains unclear. The germline V gene has CDR1 MNHNS and CDR2 SASEGT. The CDR3 is made up of 14 amino acids. Trimming pared 6 bases from V and 3 bases from J, leaving 14 bases between. DNA for the CDR3: TGTGCCAGCAGAGACGGAAGCCTATACTATGGCTACACCTTC. Amino acid sequence: CASRDGSLYYGYTF.

The genes are TRBV6-6 and TRBJ2-1; D not resolved. Germline V gene lookup returns CDR1 MNHNY and CDR2 SVGAGI (reference sequence). V lost 2 bases, J lost 8 bases, and 7 bases lay in between. The CDR3 runs to 12 residues. The CDR3 coding sequence is TGTGCCAGCAGTTACGGGCGCTATGAGCAGTTCTTC. Amino acid sequence: CASSYGRYEQFF.

This clonotype was seen many times. The chain carries TRBV5-1 and TRBJ2-1; 7 bases are shared with TRBD1. V was clipped by 5 bases and J by 7 bases; unmatched bases: 12. This CDR3 region has 15 residues. Germline CDR1 SGHRS, CDR2 YFSETQ. CDR3: CASRIWAGGINEQFF. The CDR3 DNA sequence: TGCGCCAGCAGAATTTGGGCAGGGGGAATTAATGAGCAGTTCTTC. The full variable domain, completed using reference TRBV5-1 and TRBJ2-1, is KAGVTQTPRYLIKTRGQQVTLSCSPISGHRSVSWYQQTPGQGLQFLFEYFSETQRNKGNFPGRFSGRQFSNSRSEMNVSTLELGDSALYLCASRIWAGGINEQFFGPGTRLTVL.

V is TRBV24-1 and J is TRBJ2-5; 12 bases align to TRBD1. Germline loops: CDR1 KGHDR, CDR2 SFDVKD. The junction had 7 bases not matched to a gene; V was cut back by 4 bases and J by 5 bases. There are 16 residues in the CDR3. CDR3 region: CATSDPGTGGSETQYF. The CDR3 DNA reads as TGTGCCACCAGTGACCCCGGGACAGGGGGCTCGGAGACCCAGTACTTC.

This clonotype was seen more than once but under ten times. A much bigger clone sits one base away, suggesting this may be a read error. V usage is TRBV7-9 and J usage is TRBJ2-1; D gene ambiguous. The J call is in doubt because the DNA end fits TRBJ2-7 better. Germline V lookup: CDR1 SEHNR, CDR2 FQNEAQ (reference sequence). This CDR3 comprises 14 residues. The CDR3 DNA sequence: TGTGCCAGCAGCTTAGCTGGGTCCTACAATGAGCAGTACTTC. This gives the protein CASSLAGSYNEQYF.

This clonotype was counted between two and nine times. The chain employs TRBV7-9 and TRBJ2-7; 7 bases map to TRBD2. The CDR3 consists of 16 residues. Germline V gene data show CDR1 as SEHNR and CDR2 as FQNEAQ (reference sequence). Trimming took 0 bases from V and 0 from J; bases not matched to a gene: 5. The CDR3 region has the DNA TGTGCCAGCAGCTTAGCCGGGGGGACGAGCTCCTACGAGCAGTACTTC. Its translation: CASSLAGGTSSYEQYF.

The chain links TRBV6-2 or TRBV6-3 to TRBJ2-3; 7 bases are shared with TRBD1. The CDR3 is 15 amino acids. The V segment lost 6 bases and the J segment 3 bases; nucleotides outside the gene matches: 9. From germline, CDR1 is MNHEY and CDR2 SVGEGT. The CDR3 nucleotides are TGTGCCAGCAGCTCCGACAGGGACCGGACAGATACGCAGTATTTT. Amino acid sequence: CASSSDRDRTDTQYF.

In its sample, this clonotype was seen many times. This sequence joins TRBV12-3 or TRBV12-4 and TRBJ2-3; D not resolved. The V and J ends lost 6 bases and 2 bases respectively, with 6 bases between them. This CDR3 contains 12 residues. CDR3 DNA sequence: TGTGCCAGCAGACAAGACACAGATACGCAGTATTTT. It encodes CASRQDTDTQYF.

This clonotype was counted a few times. The chain is built from TRBV6-2 or TRBV6-3 and TRBJ2-1; 8 nucleotides line up with TRBD2. The CDR3 length is 15 residues. Germline assignment: CDR1 MNHEY and CDR2 SVGEGT. J gave up 6 bases and V 5 bases, and 9 bases lay outside the gene matches. The CDR3 nucleotides are TGTGCCAGCAGTAGGGAGAGCGGGAGTGGCAATGAGCAGTTCTTC. Residues: CASSRESGSGNEQFF.

This clonotype was seen only a few times. V is TRBV12-3 or TRBV12-4 and J is TRBJ1-2; no firm D call. This CDR3 spans 13 amino acids. Trimming pared 5 bases from V and 3 bases from J, leaving 10 bases between. The CDR3 is CASSLAADYGYTF. The CDR3 DNA follows: TGTGCCAGCAGTCTGGCCGCGGACTATGGCTACACCTTC.

This sequence joins TRBV6-2 or TRBV6-3 and TRBJ2-1; 7 nucleotides agree with TRBD1. The CDR3 runs to 15 residues. Germline V CDR1 and CDR2: MNHEY, SVGEGT. Trimming removed 7 bases from V and 5 bases from J; junction bases left unmatched: 11. The CDR3 reads CASTDWGTGDNEQFF. The CDR3 bases are TGTGCCAGCACCGATTGGGGAACAGGGGACAATGAGCAGTTCTTC.